Listed here are 28 T cell receptor beta chains from one sample, sequenced in a study of PD-1 blockade in classical Hodgkin lymphoma. The sample's time point: cycle 4 day 1 (C4D1), after about 6 weeks of nivolumab. Each patient relapsed following autologous stem cell transplantation, and prior brentuximab vedotin exposure differed. Sequencing used immunoSEQ multiplex PCR; TCRdb keeps in-frame clones, though not all of them. Of some 110,000 clones in the sample, over 85% were seen once. This specimen was peripheral blood mononuclear cells (PBMCs), taken before the fourth cycle of nivolumab. These receptors were collected from a human donor with classical Hodgkin lymphoma.

The rearrangement joins TRBV27 to TRBJ1-1, with D uncertain. This CDR3 has 12 amino acids. The V end was cut by 4 bases, the J end by 3 bases, with 6 bases between. CDR1 and CDR2 from the germline V gene are MNHEY and SMNVEV (reference sequence). CDR3 DNA: TGTGCCAGCAGTTCCGGCCACACTGAAGCTTTCTTT. Residues: CASSSGHTEAFF.

This clone occurred once. The chain uses TRBV30 and TRBJ1-3; possibly TRBD1 for D (5 bases). Trimming took 3 bases from V and 2 from J, leaving 14 bases between them. The CDR3 has 15 amino acids. Germline CDR1 GTSNPN, CDR2 SVGIG (reference sequence). The CDR3 loop reads CAWRADRQTGNTIYF. The CDR3 DNA reads as TGTGCCTGGAGAGCTGACAGACAGACTGGAAACACCATATATTTT.

CDR3 coding DNA: TGTGCCAGCAGTTTGAGGGCAGAATATGGCTACACCTTC. Translating it yields CASSLRAEYGYTF. The V call is TRBV6-5, the J call TRBJ1-2; D ambiguous. V was pared by 4 bases and J by 5 bases, with 11 bases between. CDR1 is MNHEY and CDR2 is SVGAGI in the germline V gene. The CDR3 is made up of 13 amino acids.

The chain carries TRBV30 and TRBJ1-6; D remains unclear. Trimming left V 3 bases short and J 3 bases short, with 9 bases between. Germline CDR1 GTSNPN, CDR2 SVGIG (reference sequence). This CDR3 has 14 amino acids. CDR3: CAWRVRGYNSPLHF. The CDR3 nucleotides are TGTGCCTGGAGAGTCCGGGGCTATAATTCACCCCTCCACTTT.

This chain uses TRBV6-1 with TRBJ1-3; D possibly corresponds to TRBD1 (5 bases). Trimming took 4 bases from V and 4 from J, leaving 17 bases between them. Germline CDR1 MNHNS, CDR2 SASEGT. This CDR3 is built from 16 residues. The CDR3 DNA follows: TGTGCCAGCAGTGCTCTCGGGCGGGGCGGGGGAAACACCATATATTTT. This translates into CASSALGRGGGNTIYF.

The genes are TRBV19 and TRBJ1-2; 8 bases fit TRBD1. CDR3 length: 13 residues. The ends lost 8 bases at V and 8 bases at J; junction bases unmatched: 10. CDR1 is LNHDA, CDR2 SQIVND, per germline (reference sequence). The CDR3 DNA follows: TGTGCCAGTCAATTGGTACAGGGGGACGGCTACACCTTC. Amino acids: CASQLVQGDGYTF. Together with reference TRBV19 and TRBJ1-2, the CDR3 gives the full variable domain: DGGITQSPKYLFRKEGQNVTLSCEQNLNHDAMYWYRQDPGQGLRLIYYSQIVNDFQKGDIAEGYSVSREKKESFPLTVTSAQKNPTAFYLCASQLVQGDGYTFGSGTRLTVV.

This clone was detected only a few times. V gene TRBV5-6 combines with J gene TRBJ2-7, with D maybe TRBD2 (6 bases). The CDR3 covers 15 residues. CDR1 is SGHDT and CDR2 is YYEEEE in the germline V gene. Trimming left V 5 bases short and J 1 base short, with 16 bases between. The CDR3: CASSREDGRSYEQYF. As DNA, the CDR3 is TGTGCCAGCAGTCGAGAGGACGGGAGATCCTACGAGCAGTACTTC.

V gene TRBV25-1 combines with J gene TRBJ2-7; 7 positions agree with TRBD1. Germline V gene data show CDR1 as MGHDK and CDR2 as SYGVNS. V shed 5 bases and J 6 bases; nucleotides not matched to a gene: 4. The CDR3 loop spans 12 amino acids. The CDR3 region is CASSPTGSEQYF. DNA of the CDR3: TGTGCCAGCAGTCCGACAGGGAGCGAGCAGTACTTC.

This clone was seen only once. The J gene is TRBJ1-1, the V gene TRBV27, with unresolved D. The CDR3 extends over 13 amino acids. Germline V gene lookup returns CDR1 MNHEY and CDR2 SMNVEV (reference sequence). Trimming removed 8 bases from V and 4 bases from J, with 14 bases in between. The CDR3 sequence: CASGGNWGTEAFF. CDR3 DNA sequence: TGTGCCAGCGGTGGGAATTGGGGCACTGAAGCTTTCTTT.

This clone was seen a few times. This chain uses TRBV19 with TRBJ1-2; TRBD1 agrees at 7 bases. Germline CDR1 is LNHDA and CDR2 is SQIVND (reference sequence). The length of the CDR3 is 15 residues. After removal of 5 bases from V and 3 bases from J, the junction contained 9 bases not matched to a gene. The CDR3 loop is CASSARDRIYYGYTF. In DNA, the CDR3 is TGTGCCAGTAGTGCAAGGGACAGAATTTACTATGGCTACACCTTC.

The J gene is TRBJ1-1, the V gene TRBV29-1; 8 nucleotides line up with TRBD1. Germline V gene sequence: CDR1 SQVTM, CDR2 ANQGSEA. V was pared by 5 bases and J by 4 bases, with 3 bases of the junction left unmatched. The CDR3 has 12 amino acids. The CDR3 coding sequence is TGCAGCGTTAACAGGGGGGCCACTGAAGCTTTCTTT. It is translated as CSVNRGATEAFF.

In the case of this clone: This sample also contains other DNA sequences that code for the same CDR3. The chain has TRBV6-5 and TRBJ2-1; no reliable D call. The CDR3 is made up of 15 amino acids. Per germline, CDR1 MNHEY and CDR2 SVGAGI. Trimming shortened V by 2 bases and J by 7 bases, and 15 bases separated the two germline ends. CDR3 sequence reads: CASSYPQEWSNEQFF. CDR3 DNA: TGTGCCAGCAGTTACCCCCAGGAGTGGTCAAATGAGCAGTTCTTC.

The J gene is TRBJ2-7, the V gene TRBV27, with D possibly matching TRBD2 (5 bases). V gave up 3 bases and J gave up 4 bases, with 16 bases separating them. The CDR3 sequence is 15 residues long. The V gene's germline CDR1 is MNHEY and CDR2 SMNVEV (reference sequence). The CDR3 DNA sequence: TGTGCCAGCAGTTTTTTTGCCCTCCCGGGGTACGAGCAGTACTTC. Translated, it gives CASSFFALPGYEQYF.

The rearrangement joins TRBV19 to TRBJ2-3; TRBD2 matches at 11 bases. CDR1 LNHDA and CDR2 SQIVND come from the germline V gene (reference sequence). The CDR3 sequence is 17 residues long. The V gene end was trimmed by 1 base and the J gene end by 2 bases; junction bases not matched to a gene: 5. The DNA of the CDR3 is TGTGCCAGTAGTATAGTGGGACTAGCGGACCACACAGATACGCAGTATTTT. It encodes CASSIVGLADHTDTQYF. Together with reference TRBV19 and TRBJ2-3, the CDR3 gives the full variable domain: DGGITQSPKYLFRKEGQNVTLSCEQNLNHDAMYWYRQDPGQGLRLIYYSQIVNDFQKGDIAEGYSVSREKKESFPLTVTSAQKNPTAFYLCASSIVGLADHTDTQYFGPGTRLTVL.

This clone was found a few times. The chain employs TRBV14 and TRBJ1-1, with TRBD1 identical over 10 bases. V dropped 4 bases and J dropped 4; count of bases not matched to a gene: 9. Germline loops: CDR1 SGHDN, CDR2 FVKESK. This CDR3 has 16 residues. CDR3 in amino acids: CASSRRQGARGTEAFF. CDR3 coding DNA: TGTGCCAGCAGCCGGCGACAGGGGGCGCGGGGCACTGAAGCTTTCTTT. The variable domain in full, completed from reference TRBV14 and TRBJ1-1, reads EAGVTQFPSHSVIEKGQTVTLRCDPISGHDNLYWYRRVMGKEIKFLLHFVKESKQDESGMPNNRFLAERTGGTYSTLKVQPAELEDSGVYFCASSRRQGARGTEAFFGQGTRLTVV.

The gene calls are TRBV7-2 and TRBJ1-1; no firm D call. The CDR3 is made up of 12 amino acids. Looked up from germline, CDR1 is SGHTA and CDR2 is FQGNSA. Trimming cost V 8 bases and J 12 bases, with 19 bases left between them. The CDR3 region is CASHPDAPRPFF. The DNA of the CDR3 is TGTGCCAGCCATCCCGACGCCCCGAGGCCTTTCTTT.

The chain uses TRBV27 and TRBJ2-6; D gene uncertain. Germline CDR1 and CDR2: MNHEY and SMNVEV (reference sequence). The CDR3 totals 14 residues. The germline V and J ends were trimmed by 5 bases and 2 bases, with 7 bases remaining between them. This CDR3 reads CASSPFTGANVLTF. The CDR3 bases are TGTGCCAGCAGTCCCTTCACTGGGGCCAACGTCCTGACTTTC.

The chain combines TRBV28 with TRBJ1-2, with TRBD1 matching 9 bases. Per germline, CDR1 MDHEN and CDR2 SYDVKM. Trimming removed 9 bases from V and 7 bases from J; junction bases left unmatched: 9. This CDR3 has 13 residues. This chain's CDR3 is CASRKWGQGGYTF. DNA of the CDR3: TGTGCCAGTCGTAAATGGGGACAGGGTGGCTACACCTTC.

In this sample, this clone turned up once. The chain couples TRBV28 to TRBJ1-2; perhaps TRBD1 as D (5 bases). Trimming left V 6 bases short and J 7 bases short, with 18 bases between. The length of the CDR3 is 14 residues. The V gene's germline CDR1 is MDHEN and CDR2 SYDVKM. The CDR3 sequence is CASRPSRGGSGYTF. The CDR3 DNA reads as TGTGCCAGCAGGCCGTCGAGGGGCGGTTCTGGCTACACCTTC.

This clone was picked up one time. The CDR3 DNA reads TGTGCCAGCAGCCGAGGGGGGTGGGCAGATACGCAGTATTTT. Amino acids: CASSRGGWADTQYF. This rearrangement joins TRBV28 to TRBJ2-3; D tentatively reads TRBD1 or TRBD2 (6 bases each). V was trimmed by 6 bases and J by 4 bases, leaving 14 bases between them. CDR3 length: 14 residues. In germline, CDR1 is MDHEN, CDR2 SYDVKM.

Worth noting for this clone: This sample also contains other DNA sequences that code for the same CDR3. This CDR3 reads CASSYRSNQPQHF. The CDR3 DNA reads TGTGCCAGCAGTTACCGAAGCAATCAGCCCCAGCATTTT. The chain uses TRBV6-5 and TRBJ1-5; D call uncertain. Per the germline V gene, CDR1 is MNHEY and CDR2 is SVGAGI. The CDR3 extends over 13 amino acids. With 2 bases removed from V and 1 base from J, the gap between germline ends came to 3 bases.

The chain carries TRBV29-1 and TRBJ2-5; D gene unclear. Germline V lookup: CDR1 SQVTM, CDR2 ANQGSEA. The CDR3 spans 14 residues. V lost 5 bases to trimming and J lost 0 bases, with 13 bases between them. CDR3 bases: TGCAGCGTTCCCGGCTACGCGAACCAAGAGACCCAGTACTTC. It translates to CSVPGYANQETQYF.

The genes are TRBV10-3 and TRBJ2-3; D unclear. This CDR3 is built from 13 residues. Deletions cut 2 bases from V and 6 bases from J, with 9 bases between. CDR1 ENHRY and CDR2 SYGVKD come from the germline V gene. The CDR3 here is CAISEALPDTQYF. DNA of the CDR3: TGTGCCATCAGTGAGGCGCTCCCGGATACGCAGTATTTT.

V gene TRBV18 combines with J gene TRBJ1-3; 7 nucleotides line up with TRBD1. The germline V gene encodes CDR1 KGHSH and CDR2 LQKENI. Trimming removed 3 bases from V and 2 bases from J; junction bases left unmatched: 10. This CDR3 spans 17 amino acids. The CDR3 spells CASSPQSGTVAGNTIYF. Written as DNA, the CDR3 is TGTGCCAGCTCACCTCAATCCGGGACAGTGGCTGGAAACACCATATATTTT.

The CDR3 spells CASSFTSGVETQYF. The CDR3 nucleotides are TGTGCCAGCAGCTTTACTAGCGGTGTAGAGACCCAGTACTTC. The chain links TRBV7-2 to TRBJ2-5; 8 bases are a match to TRBD2. The germline V gene has CDR1 SGHTA and CDR2 FQGNSA. This CDR3 is built from 14 residues. V dropped 3 bases and J dropped 4; count of bases not matched to a gene: 4.

V gene TRBV6-5 combines with J gene TRBJ1-3; D not certain. The ends were cut back, 2 bases at V and 0 bases at J, with 8 bases in the middle. The CDR3 is made up of 15 amino acids. Germline CDR1 and CDR2: MNHEY and SVGAGI. The CDR3 loop is CASSYGRNSGNTIYF. CDR3 sequence (DNA): TGTGCCAGCAGTTACGGTCGGAACTCTGGAAACACCATATATTTT.

The genes are TRBV13 and TRBJ2-7; D unclear. From germline, CDR1 is PRHDT and CDR2 FYEKMQ (reference sequence). Between the trimmed V and J ends, which lost 0 bases and 5 bases, there was a span of 8 bases. The CDR3 has 13 residues. As DNA, the CDR3 is TGTGCCAGCAGCTTAGGAGTTAGCCACGAGCAGTACTTC. Translated, it gives CASSLGVSHEQYF. The variable domain in full, with the rest retrieved from reference TRBV13 and TRBJ2-7, is AAGVIQSPRHLIKEKRETATLKCYPIPRHDTVYWYQQGPGQDPQFLISFYEKMQSDKGSIPDRFSAQQFSDYHSELNMSSLELGDSALYFCASSLGVSHEQYFGPGTRLTVT.

The V call is TRBV19, the J call TRBJ2-3; 9 positions agree with TRBD1. CDR1 and CDR2 from the germline V gene are LNHDA and SQIVND (reference sequence). CDR3 size: 15 residues. Trimming cost V 4 bases and J 3 bases; bases outside gene matches: 5. The CDR3 loop reads CASSKMGQGTDTQYF. CDR3 coding DNA: TGTGCCAGTAGTAAGATGGGACAGGGAACAGATACGCAGTATTTT.